This T cell receptor (beta chain) came from a study of graft-versus-host responses after intestinal transplantation. Study-wide background: Each recipient received anti-thymocyte globulin induction, then tacrolimus and steroids for roughly 3 years. Study-wide results and caveats: Marrow from the recipient contained GvH clones, some of which had appeared first in ileum or blood. Early post-transplant HvG declines were associated with peak circulating GvH clone levels.

The CDR3 has 14 amino acids. J was trimmed by 2 bases and V by 6 bases; bases with no gene match: 6. Germline assignment: CDR1 MDHEN and CDR2 SYDVKM. Produced via immunoSEQ multiplex PCR; TCRdb's table is partial and in-frame only. Here the sample spans roughly 18,000 clones, 95% being singletons. On this clone itself: Its target is unknown.

The chain employs TRBV28 and TRBJ2-7; 8 bases align to TRBD1. Sequences were derived from PBMCs, sampled 23 days after intestinal transplant. This TCR came from a human patient who received an intestinal transplant, so some T cells may come from the graft donor. The DNA of the CDR3 is TGTGCCAGCAGCGCAGGGGGCGGACCCTACGAGCAGTACTTC. Its translation: CASSAGGGPYEQYF.